The clone carrying this T cell receptor (beta chain) was detected many times. Its antigen is not known. This CDR3 has 14 residues. Germline values: CDR1 SGHRS, CDR2 YFSETQ. Losses at the gene ends were 1 base for V and 3 bases for J; bases not matched to a gene: 3. These data are taken from a study of read filtering for tumor transcriptome and immune sequencing. The library was built from roughly 400 ng RNA with molecular barcoded adaptors for alpha/delta and beta/gamma chains. TCRdb redid the calling of the reads with MiXCR, one entry per CDR3 protein. The profile shows about 93,000 distinct CDR3 sequences, roughly 21% of them singletons. Overall study findings and caveats: Sorted CD138-negative bone marrow cells were not purified T cells. Even smaller IR-seq throughput identified most shared clonotypes.

The sequenced sample was a population of CD138-negative cells sorted from bone marrow. The TCR sequence derives from a donor aged 40 or older with multiple myeloma. This chain uses TRBV5-1 with TRBJ2-5; 7 bases align to TRBD1. CDR3 bases: TGCGCCAGCAGCTTGAGGGGGCTGGAAGAGACCCAGTACTTC. Encoded protein: CASSLRGLEETQYF.